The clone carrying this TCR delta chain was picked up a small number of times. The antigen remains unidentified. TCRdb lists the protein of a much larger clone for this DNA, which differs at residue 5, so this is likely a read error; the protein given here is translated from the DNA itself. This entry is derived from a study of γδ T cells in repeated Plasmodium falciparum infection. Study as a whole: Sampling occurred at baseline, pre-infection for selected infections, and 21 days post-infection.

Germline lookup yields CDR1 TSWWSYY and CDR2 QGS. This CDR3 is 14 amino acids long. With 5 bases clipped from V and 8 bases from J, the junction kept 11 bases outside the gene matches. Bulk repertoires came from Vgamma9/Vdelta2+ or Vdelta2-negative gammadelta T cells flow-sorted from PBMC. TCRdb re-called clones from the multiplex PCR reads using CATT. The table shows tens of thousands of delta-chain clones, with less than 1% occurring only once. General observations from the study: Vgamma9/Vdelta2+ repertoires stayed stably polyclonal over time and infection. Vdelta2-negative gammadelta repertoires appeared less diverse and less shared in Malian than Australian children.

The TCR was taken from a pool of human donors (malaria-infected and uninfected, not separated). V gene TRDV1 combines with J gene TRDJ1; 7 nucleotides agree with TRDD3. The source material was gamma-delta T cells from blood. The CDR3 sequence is CALGRTKGDGKLIF. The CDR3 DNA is TGTGCTCTTGGGAGGACTAAGGGGGATGGAAAACTCATCTTT.